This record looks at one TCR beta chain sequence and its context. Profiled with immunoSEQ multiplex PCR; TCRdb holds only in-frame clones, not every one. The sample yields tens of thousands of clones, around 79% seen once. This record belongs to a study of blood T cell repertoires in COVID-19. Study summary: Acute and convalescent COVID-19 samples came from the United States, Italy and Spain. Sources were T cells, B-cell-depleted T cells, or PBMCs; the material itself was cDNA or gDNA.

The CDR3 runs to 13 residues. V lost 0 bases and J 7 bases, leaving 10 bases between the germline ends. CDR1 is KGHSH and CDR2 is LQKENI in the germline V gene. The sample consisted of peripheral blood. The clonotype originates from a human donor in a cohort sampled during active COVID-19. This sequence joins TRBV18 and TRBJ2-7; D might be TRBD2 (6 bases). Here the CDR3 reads CASSPPGTEEQYF. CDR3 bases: TGTGCCAGCTCACCACCCGGGACTGAAGAGCAGTACTTC.